This is a list of T cell receptor beta chains from one sample in a study of blood T cell repertoires in COVID-19. The method was immunoSEQ multiplex PCR; TCRdb's version includes in-frame clones alone and lacks a portion of them. The table shows roughly 500,000 clones, with roughly nine tenths occurring only once. Input material: PBMCs or T cells enriched from blood (not recorded which). The receptors here all came from a woman aged 55 to 70 who had recovered from COVID-19. Each CDR3 is given with its conserved first and last residue. The order of the fields is CDR3 protein, V gene, clone size. The listing skips clone size in some rows; elsewhere it reads once, few, many or a size class.

CASSLGGNTEAFF,TRBV2,NA
CAWSRQGGTEAFF,TRBV30,NA
CATSSPSGTSQETQYF,TRBV24-1,NA
CASSQEQAASAGNTIYF,TRBV4-1,few
CASSVAGGSTDTQYF,TRBV9,NA
CASSRQGANYNEQFF,TRBV18,NA
CASSQVMSEVTGGVRETQYF,TRBV4-1,NA
CASSLTGVVAQPQHF,TRBV6-5,NA
CATSDPGQGATTGELFF,TRBV24-1,NA
CASSLAGTDNEKLFF,TRBV5-1,NA
CASSFGQGGEAFF,TRBV5-1,NA
CASSEALSYNEQFF,TRBV10-2,NA
CASSQGFRTNEKLFF,TRBV13,NA
CASSPELVYNEQFF,TRBV25-1,NA
CASRGDTTGELFF,TRBV7-2,NA
CATTRPRSGRGEKLFF,TRBV24-1,NA
CASKTTVGGEAFF,TRBV6-6,NA
CASSRGPRETQYF,TRBV14,NA
CARSPREEASKKSGANVLTF,TRBV5-3,NA
CASSSPGGARTEAFF,TRBV7-8,NA
CASSEYGFLAGELFF,TRBV25-1,NA
CAWSVPGLSNPNEQFF,TRBV30,NA
CASSVSQGAGEQYF,TRBV2,NA
CASSQVMGSSYEQYF,TRBV4-1,once
CASSRQPPQAAFF,TRBV14,NA
CASNTELINTEAFF,TRBV2,once
CATRGARATEAFF,TRBV3-1/TRBV3-2,NA
CASSLGGGQPQHF,TRBV7-9,NA
CASSEAMAGSGGYTF,TRBV6-1,NA
CASSQVGVQPQHF,TRBV19,once
CASSPGLAGAPGEQYF,TRBV5-1,NA
CASSLYGRGVNSPLHF,TRBV27,few
CASSSRDRGLRSYNSPLHF,TRBV18,NA
CASSVLAGGPGTGELFF,TRBV6-1,NA
CASSPVLNTEAFF,TRBV19,NA
CASSPRTGDYNEQFF,TRBV18,NA
CASHRDTSTDTQYF,TRBV5-1,NA
CATSNRGSTDTQYF,TRBV24-1,NA
CASSDTLEGTEAFF,TRBV2,NA
CASSEAGRGNQPQHF,TRBV6-1,few
CASSFGGDNSPLHF,TRBV5-1,NA
CASSYGGGIREQFF,TRBV2,NA
CATSDSGGPDTQYF,TRBV24-1,NA
CASSLPGGTYEQYF,TRBV5-1,few
CATSDLLTGELFF,TRBV24-1,NA
CASSQAVSYGYTF,TRBV3-1/TRBV3-2,NA
CASKAGGGQPQHF,TRBV6-6,NA
CASQDSFTEQYF,TRBV19,NA
CATSRDLAAGKNTEAFF,TRBV15,NA
CAWSGRSSGNTIYF,TRBV30,NA
CSAQEGYGYTF,TRBV29-1,NA
CATLWDRGLGQPQHF,TRBV6-5,NA
CASSLDRGSNEQFF,TRBV5-1,NA
CASRQGLTEAFF,TRBV25-1,NA
CASSLGQGEAGYTF,TRBV7-2,NA
CASSQAGGLENTIYF,TRBV3-1/TRBV3-2,NA
CASSYGADTQYF,TRBV5-1,NA